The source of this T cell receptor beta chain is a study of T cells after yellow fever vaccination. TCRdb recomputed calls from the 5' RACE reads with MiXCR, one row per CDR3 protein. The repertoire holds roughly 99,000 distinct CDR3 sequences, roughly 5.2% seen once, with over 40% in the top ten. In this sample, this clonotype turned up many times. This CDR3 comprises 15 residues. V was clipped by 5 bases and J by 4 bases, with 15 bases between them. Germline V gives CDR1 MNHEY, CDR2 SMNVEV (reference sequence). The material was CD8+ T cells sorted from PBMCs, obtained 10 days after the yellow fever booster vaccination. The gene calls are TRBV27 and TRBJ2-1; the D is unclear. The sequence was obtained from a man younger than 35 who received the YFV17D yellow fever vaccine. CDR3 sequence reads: CASSPSLAAYNEQFF. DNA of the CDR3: TGTGCCAGCAGTCCTTCCTTGGCGGCTTACAATGAGCAGTTCTTC.